This T cell receptor beta chain originates from a study of shared clonotypes between healthy human individuals. Trimming at V came to 8 bases and at J to 3 bases, leaving 23 bases not matched to a gene. The germline V gene has CDR1 MNHEY and CDR2 SMNVEV (reference sequence). CDR3 length: 20 residues. TCRdb's copy holds only in-frame clones and misses some; the assay was immunoSEQ multiplex PCR. Of some 2.3 million clones listed, just over 90% are singletons. The V and J genes are TRBV27 and TRBJ2-1, with 9 bases matching TRBD2. Sequenced material: naive CD4+ T cells from PBMCs. The subset: CD45RA+ positively selected. This TCR was sampled from a man between 18 and 35 years old in good health. Some clones in this sample may be carry-over from other donors' samples. CDR3 region: CASGQSRPSGTKSSYNEQFF. DNA of the CDR3: TGTGCCAGCGGACAAAGCCGACCTAGCGGGACCAAATCGAGCTACAATGAGCAGTTCTTC.